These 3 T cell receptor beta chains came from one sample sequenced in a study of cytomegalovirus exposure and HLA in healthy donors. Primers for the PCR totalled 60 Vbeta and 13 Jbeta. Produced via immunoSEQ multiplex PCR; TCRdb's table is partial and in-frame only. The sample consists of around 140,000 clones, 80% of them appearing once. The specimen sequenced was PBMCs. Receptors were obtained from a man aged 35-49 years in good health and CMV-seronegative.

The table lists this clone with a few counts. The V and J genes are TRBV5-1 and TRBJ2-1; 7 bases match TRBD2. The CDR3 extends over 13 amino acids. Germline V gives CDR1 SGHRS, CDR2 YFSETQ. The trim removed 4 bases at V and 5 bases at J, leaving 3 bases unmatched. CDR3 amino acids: CASSGGTNNEQFF. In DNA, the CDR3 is TGCGCCAGCAGCGGAGGGACTAACAATGAGCAGTTCTTC.

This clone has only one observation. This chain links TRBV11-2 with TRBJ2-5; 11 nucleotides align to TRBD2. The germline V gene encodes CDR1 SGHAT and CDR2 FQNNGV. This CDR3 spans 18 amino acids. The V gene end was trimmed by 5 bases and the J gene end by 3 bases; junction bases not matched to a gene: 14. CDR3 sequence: CASSRGDVAGGSKETQYF. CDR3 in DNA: TGTGCCAGCAGCCGAGGGGACGTAGCGGGGGGGTCAAAAGAGACCCAGTACTTC.

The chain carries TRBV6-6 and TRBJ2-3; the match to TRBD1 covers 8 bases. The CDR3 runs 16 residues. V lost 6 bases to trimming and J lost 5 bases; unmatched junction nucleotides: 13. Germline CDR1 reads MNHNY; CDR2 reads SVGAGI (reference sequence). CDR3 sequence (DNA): TGTGCCAGCAGCCCCACTATCCAGGGGGCAGAAGATACGCAGTATTTT. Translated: CASSPTIQGAEDTQYF.